What follows describes a single TCR beta chain. Its specificity is not known. This CDR3 is 14 amino acids long. Germline CDR1 is WNHNN and CDR2 is SYGVQD (reference sequence). Multiplex touch-down PCR amplified TRB using TRB-A and TRB-B pools in one tube. TCRdb reprocessed the multiplex PCR reads and stores each CDR3 protein as one record, lacking DNA. With about 2,200 distinct CDR3 sequences in the sample, the ten largest clones hold about 51%. These data come from a study of T cell clusters in autoimmune cytopenias. Whole-study results and caveats: Healthy donors had roughly 3.2-fold more exclusive TRB clusters than active autoimmune hepatitis patients.

Roughly 38,000 genome equivalents of blood DNA were amplified for TRB. The source material was peripheral blood. The chain carries TRBV10-1 and TRBJ2-7; TCRdb calls TRBD2, which cannot be checked without DNA. This TCR was sampled from a human donor with an autoimmune cytopenia or autoimmune hepatitis (not recorded which). This CDR3 reads CARRILVPPYEQYF.